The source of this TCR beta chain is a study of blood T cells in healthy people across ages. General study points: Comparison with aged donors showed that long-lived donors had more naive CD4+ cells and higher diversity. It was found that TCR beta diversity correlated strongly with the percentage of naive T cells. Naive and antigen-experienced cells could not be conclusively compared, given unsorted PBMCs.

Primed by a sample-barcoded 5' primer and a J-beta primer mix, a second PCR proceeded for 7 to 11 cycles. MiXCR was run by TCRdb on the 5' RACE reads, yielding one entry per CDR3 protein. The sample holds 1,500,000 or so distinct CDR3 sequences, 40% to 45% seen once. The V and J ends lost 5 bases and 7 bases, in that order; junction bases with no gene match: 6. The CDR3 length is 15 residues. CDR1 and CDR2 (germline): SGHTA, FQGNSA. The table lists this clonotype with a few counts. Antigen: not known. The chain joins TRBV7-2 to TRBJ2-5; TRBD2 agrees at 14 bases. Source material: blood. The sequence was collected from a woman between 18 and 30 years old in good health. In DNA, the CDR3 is TGTGCCAGCAGCCCGGGACTAGCGGGAGTGCCGACCCAGTACTTC. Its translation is CASSPGLAGVPTQYF.